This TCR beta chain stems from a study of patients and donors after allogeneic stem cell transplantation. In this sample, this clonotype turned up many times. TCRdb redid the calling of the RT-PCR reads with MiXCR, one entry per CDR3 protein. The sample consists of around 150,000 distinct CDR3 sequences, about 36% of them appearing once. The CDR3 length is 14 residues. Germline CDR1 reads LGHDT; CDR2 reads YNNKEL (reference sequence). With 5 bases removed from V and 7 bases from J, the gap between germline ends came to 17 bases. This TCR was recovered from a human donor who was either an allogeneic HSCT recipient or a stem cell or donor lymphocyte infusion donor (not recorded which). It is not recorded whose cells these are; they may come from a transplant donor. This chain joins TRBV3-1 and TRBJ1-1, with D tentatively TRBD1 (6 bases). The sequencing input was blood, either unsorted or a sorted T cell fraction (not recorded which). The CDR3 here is CASSFRGGAVEAFF. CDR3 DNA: TGTGCCAGCAGCTTCCGGGGGGGCGCGGTTGAAGCTTTCTTT. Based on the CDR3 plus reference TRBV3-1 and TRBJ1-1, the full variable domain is DTAVSQTPKYLVTQMGNDKSIKCEQNLGHDTMYWYKQDSKKFLKIMFSYNNKELIINETVPNRFSPKSPDKAHLNLHINSLELGDSAVYFCASSFRGGAVEAFFGQGTRLTVV.